This TCR beta chain was retrieved from a study of CD8 T cells in Susac syndrome. Regarding the study as a whole: Peak Susac CD8+ clonal expansion occurred in TEMRA cells and active patients.

About this clonotype itself: Its antigen is undetermined.

The ends were cut back, 8 bases at V and 5 bases at J, with 15 bases in the middle. Looked up from germline, CDR1 is MNHEY and CDR2 is SVGEGT. CDR3 length: 14 residues. RNA amounts of roughly 0.5 to 1 ug underwent reverse transcription with random hexamers. A multiplex approach, immunoSEQ multiplex PCR, amplified TCR beta CDR3 across 54 Vbeta and 13 Jbeta. TCRdb re-called the immunoSEQ multiplex PCR reads through MiXCR, storing one row per CDR3 protein. The sample consists of 95,000 to 150,000 distinct CDR3 sequences, 90% to 95% of them appearing once. This chain links TRBV6-2 or TRBV6-3 with TRBJ2-2, with a tentative D call TRBD1 (6 bases). The clonotype was recovered from a human donor with Susac syndrome. The material sequenced was CD8+ T cells from PBMCs. CDR3 protein: CASRRPGETGELFF. DNA of the CDR3: TGTGCCAGCCGCAGACCAGGGGAAACCGGGGAGCTGTTTTTT.